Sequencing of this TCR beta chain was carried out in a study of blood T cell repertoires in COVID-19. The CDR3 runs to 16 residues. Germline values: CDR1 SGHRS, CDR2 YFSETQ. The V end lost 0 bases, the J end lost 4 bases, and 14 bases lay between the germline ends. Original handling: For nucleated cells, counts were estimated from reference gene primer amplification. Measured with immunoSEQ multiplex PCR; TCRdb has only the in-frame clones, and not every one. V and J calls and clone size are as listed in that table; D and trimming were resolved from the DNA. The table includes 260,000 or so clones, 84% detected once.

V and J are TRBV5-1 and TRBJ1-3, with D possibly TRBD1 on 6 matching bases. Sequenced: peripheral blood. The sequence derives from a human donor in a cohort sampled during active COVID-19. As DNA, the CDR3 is TGCGCCAGCAGCTTGGACAGGGACAATTCAGGAAACACCATATATTTT. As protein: CASSLDRDNSGNTIYF.